These 14 T cell receptor beta chains were all obtained from the same sample, sequenced in a study of identical twins. TCRdb processed the 5' RACE reads anew with MiXCR; each CDR3 protein has one entry. Of about 520,000 distinct CDR3 sequences detected, approximately 22% appear once; the ten largest clones hold around 0.9%. These data also formed part of another study, on T cells expressing NK-cell markers.

Sequenced input: CD4+ T cells sorted from blood. These receptors were obtained from a woman between 18 and 29 years old in good health.

This clonotype was picked up many times. V and J are TRBV5-1 and TRBJ1-6, with D perhaps TRBD1 (6 bases). The germline V gene encodes CDR1 SGHRS and CDR2 YFSETQ. The length of the CDR3 is 15 residues. Trimming stripped 2 bases from V and 9 bases from J, with 15 bases between. The CDR3 spells CASSFGGQSISPLHF. The CDR3, as DNA: TGCGCCAGCAGCTTTGGCGGACAGTCGATTTCACCCCTCCACTTT.

The V call is TRBV20-1, the J call TRBJ2-7; the D gene could be TRBD1 or TRBD2 (5 bases each). In germline, CDR1 is DFQATT, CDR2 SNEGSKA (reference sequence). The CDR3 is made up of 14 amino acids. V lost 0 bases and J lost 2, with 11 bases in between. The CDR3 loop reads CSARDRASTYEQYF. CDR3 in DNA: TGCAGTGCTAGAGACAGGGCTAGCACCTACGAGCAGTACTTC.

CDR3 protein: CAWSVYSGRAPHSEQFF. The CDR3 nucleotides read TGTGCCTGGAGTGTATATAGCGGGAGGGCCCCCCACAGTGAGCAGTTCTTC. This chain uses TRBV30 with TRBJ2-1; 11 nucleotides agree with TRBD2. V shed 0 bases, J shed 9 bases, and the junction held 13 bases outside the gene matches. The CDR3 has 17 amino acids. The germline gives CDR1 GTSNPN, CDR2 SVGIG (reference sequence).

Only a few counts were recorded for this clonotype. The genes are TRBV5-1 and TRBJ1-5; D not resolved. The CDR3 runs to 13 residues. Germline V lookup: CDR1 SGHRS, CDR2 YFSETQ. V was clipped by 1 base and J by 7 bases, with 9 bases between them. Written as DNA, the CDR3 is TGCGCCAGCAGCTTGTCCGGGGAGCAGCCCCAGCATTTT. It encodes CASSLSGEQPQHF.

V gene TRBV20-1 combines with J gene TRBJ2-3; tentatively, D is TRBD1 or TRBD2 (5 bases each). From germline, CDR1 is DFQATT and CDR2 SNEGSKA (reference sequence). Trimming removed 1 base from V and 1 base from J, with 12 bases in between. The CDR3 is 15 amino acids. The CDR3 nucleotides are TGCAGTGCTAGAGGATCGGGGCTTGGCACAGATACGCAGTATTTT. Protein: CSARGSGLGTDTQYF.

This clonotype was picked up many times. The chain employs TRBV12-3 or TRBV12-4 and TRBJ2-2, with 11 positions matching TRBD2. The CDR3 covers 15 residues. Germline trimming cut 6 bases from V and 7 bases from J; bases unmatched to any gene: 7. In DNA form, the CDR3 reads TGTGCCAGCAGCATGGGACTAGCGGAAGTCGGGGAGCTGTTTTTT. Protein sequence: CASSMGLAEVGELFF.

This clonotype was seen a few times. The chain has TRBV12-3 or TRBV12-4 and TRBJ2-7; 13 nucleotides line up with TRBD2. J lost 4 bases, V lost 3 bases, and 9 bases had no gene match. The CDR3 contains 17 residues. CDR3 in amino acids: CASSLGTGTSGIYEQYF. As DNA, the CDR3 is TGTGCCAGCAGTTTGGGAACCGGGACTAGCGGGATATACGAGCAGTACTTC.

The DNA for the CDR3 is TGTGCCAGTAGTATATGGCGGCAGGGGCGGAACGAGCAGTACTTC. Protein product: CASSIWRQGRNEQYF. The chain has TRBV19 and TRBJ2-7; possible D gene TRBD1, 6 bases. The germline gives CDR1 LNHDA, CDR2 SQIVND (reference sequence). The CDR3 consists of 15 residues. Trimming cost V 2 bases and J 5 bases, with 16 bases left between them.

The chain employs TRBV30 and TRBJ2-7; 10 nucleotides align to TRBD1. Losses at the gene ends were 2 bases for V and 5 bases for J; bases not matched to a gene: 6. CDR1 is GTSNPN, CDR2 SVGIG, per germline (reference sequence). The CDR3 sequence is 14 residues long. CDR3 in DNA: TGTGCCTGGAGTTCTGGGACAGGGGCTCACGAGCAGTACTTC. This translates into CAWSSGTGAHEQYF.

CDR3 amino acids: CASSLVAGSREQYF. CDR3 DNA: TGTGCCAGCAGCTTAGTGGCGGGGTCTAGGGAGCAGTACTTC. V gene TRBV11-2 combines with J gene TRBJ2-7; perhaps TRBD2 as D (6 bases). In germline, CDR1 is SGHAT, CDR2 FQNNGV. V was trimmed by 1 base and J by 7 bases, leaving 14 bases between them. This CDR3 has 14 amino acids. The full variable domain, with the rest looked up from reference TRBV11-2 and TRBJ2-7, is EAGVAQSPRYKIIEKRQSVAFWCNPISGHATLYWYQQILGQGPKLLIQFQNNGVVDDSQLPKDRFSAERLKGVDSTLKIQPAKLEDSAVYLCASSLVAGSREQYFGPGTRLTVT.

The rearrangement links TRBV6-2 or TRBV6-3 to TRBJ1-2, with a tentative D call TRBD1 (6 bases). Trimming took 2 bases from V and 6 from J, leaving 10 bases between them. The CDR3 totals 13 residues. Germline CDR1 MNHEY, CDR2 SVGEGT. The CDR3 sequence: CASSYRAGDGYTF. CDR3 sequence (DNA): TGTGCCAGCAGTTACCGGGCAGGGGATGGCTACACCTTC.

This clonotype was detected only once. The CDR3 loop is CSARLETTTTQYF. Written as DNA, the CDR3 is TGCAGTGCTAGACTTGAGACCACCACAACGCAGTATTTT. V and J are TRBV20-1 and TRBJ2-3; D remains unclear. This CDR3 spans 13 amino acids. V lost 2 bases, J lost 9 bases, and 15 bases lay in between. The germline CDR1 and CDR2 sequences are DFQATT and SNEGSKA (reference sequence).

This clonotype was found a few times. The CDR3, as DNA: TGTGCCAGCACCCCGGGACTAGAGAACTTTTACGAGCAGTACTTC. It specifies CASTPGLENFYEQYF. V usage is TRBV12-3 or TRBV12-4 and J usage is TRBJ2-7; TRBD2 matches 8 bases. Germline trimming cut 7 bases from V and 4 bases from J; bases unmatched to any gene: 12. There are 15 residues in the CDR3.

This clonotype occurred a few times. This sequence joins TRBV19 and TRBJ1-2; 9 positions agree with TRBD1. The CDR3 loop spans 16 amino acids. Germline V lookup: CDR1 LNHDA, CDR2 SQIVND (reference sequence). Trimming at V came to 8 bases and at J to 5 bases, leaving 15 bases not matched to a gene. CDR3 loop: CASDPGQGNGPYGYTF. The CDR3 DNA is TGTGCCAGTGATCCGGGACAGGGTAACGGACCATATGGCTACACCTTC.